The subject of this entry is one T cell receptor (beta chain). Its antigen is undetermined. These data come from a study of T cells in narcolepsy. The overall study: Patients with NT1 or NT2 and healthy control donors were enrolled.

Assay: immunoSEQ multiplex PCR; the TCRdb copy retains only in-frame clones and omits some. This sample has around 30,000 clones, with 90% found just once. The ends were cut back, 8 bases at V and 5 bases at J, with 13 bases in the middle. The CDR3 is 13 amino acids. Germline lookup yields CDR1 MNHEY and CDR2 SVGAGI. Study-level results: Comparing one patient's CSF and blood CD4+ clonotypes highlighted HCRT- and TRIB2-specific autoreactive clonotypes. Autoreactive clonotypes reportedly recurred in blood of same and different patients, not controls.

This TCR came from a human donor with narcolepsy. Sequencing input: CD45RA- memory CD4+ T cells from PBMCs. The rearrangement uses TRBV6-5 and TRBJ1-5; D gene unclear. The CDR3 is CASGKIAHQPQHF. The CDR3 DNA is TGTGCCAGCGGAAAAATAGCCCATCAGCCCCAGCATTTT.